The 19 T cell receptor beta chains below come from one sample, sequenced in a study of regulatory T cells in long-lasting Graves disease. Time point indicated: newly diagnosed GD, antithyroid drugs for less than 3 months. The authors made the TCR library using RNA they extracted from PBMCs. To make TCR beta libraries, researchers used iRepertoire HTBI primers and Arm-PCR of CDR3 regions. Using its own MiXCR run on the multiplex PCR reads, TCRdb lists one record per CDR3 protein. The sample has some 490,000 distinct CDR3 sequences; about 12% are singletons. This same sample was also taken into another study, of T cells in Graves' hyperthyroidism and ophthalmopathy.

The sample consisted of peripheral blood mononuclear cells (PBMCs), taken at new diagnosis, from a patient treated with antithyroid drugs. Receptors originate from a woman under 40 with Graves disease.

The gene calls are TRBV6-2 or TRBV6-3 and TRBJ1-4, with 7 bases aligning to TRBD1. The CDR3 totals 14 residues. J was trimmed by 5 bases and V by 6 bases; bases with no gene match: 6. Germline lookup yields CDR1 MNHEY and CDR2 SVGEGT. In DNA, the CDR3 is TGTGCCAGCAGGACAGGGAGGGGGAATGAAAAACTGTTTTTT. Residues: CASRTGRGNEKLFF.

A word on this clonotype: Lacking the conserved final phenylalanine or tryptophan, this CDR3 likely reflects a read error. The chain links TRBV5-1 to TRBJ2-5; a weak D match, TRBD2 (5 bases). With the DNA end fitting TRBJ2-1 better, the J assignment may be wrong. Germline assignment: CDR1 SGHRS and CDR2 YFSETQ. The CDR3 is made up of 13 amino acids. The CDR3 bases are TGCGCCAGCAGCTTGGCCATGGGGAGTGAGCAGTTCCTC. This translates into CASSLAMGSEQFL.

This clonotype occurred many times. The chain has TRBV10-3 and TRBJ2-7, with D possibly being TRBD1 or TRBD2 (7 bases each). Between the trimmed V and J ends, which lost 8 bases and 4 bases, there was a span of 18 bases. The CDR3 sequence is 14 residues long. Germline V CDR1 and CDR2: ENHRY, SYGVKD. The CDR3 DNA follows: TGTGCCATCGGGGGGGGACAGATCTTTTACGAGCAGTACTTC. This encodes CAIGGGQIFYEQYF.

This clonotype was counted many times. The J gene is TRBJ1-2, the V gene TRBV27, with no clear D. V was trimmed by 1 base and J by 2 bases, leaving 8 bases between them. The CDR3 covers 14 residues. Per germline, CDR1 MNHEY and CDR2 SMNVEV (reference sequence). Here the CDR3 reads CASSLYPGNYGYTF. The CDR3 coding sequence is TGTGCCAGCAGTTTATACCCGGGGAACTATGGCTACACCTTC.

There are many counts of this clonotype. The rearrangement links TRBV3-1 to TRBJ2-3; D might be TRBD2 (5 bases). The CDR3 totals 14 residues. Germline V lookup: CDR1 LGHDT, CDR2 YNNKEL (reference sequence). Trimming took off 1 base at V and 5 bases at J, with 10 bases between the two ends. CDR3 protein: CASSQGSSEDTQYF. As DNA, the CDR3 is TGTGCCAGCAGCCAAGGGAGTAGCGAAGATACGCAGTATTTT.

This clonotype was detected many times. V and J are TRBV10-3 and TRBJ1-2; perhaps TRBD1 as D (6 bases). The germline gives CDR1 ENHRY, CDR2 SYGVKD. The ends were cut back, 11 bases at V and 2 bases at J, with 12 bases in the middle. This CDR3 comprises 12 residues. CDR3 sequence reads: CAAGGANYGYTF. In nucleotides, the CDR3 is TGTGCCGCTGGGGGCGCGAACTATGGCTACACCTTC.

This clonotype occurred many times. V gene TRBV28 combines with J gene TRBJ2-1; 8 bases match TRBD2. The V gene's germline CDR1 is MDHEN and CDR2 SYDVKM. The CDR3 covers 13 residues. With 8 bases clipped from V and 7 bases from J, the junction kept 7 bases outside the gene matches. The CDR3 nucleotides are TGTGCCAGCTGGCTAGCGGGTACTAATGAGCAGTTCTTC. Protein: CASWLAGTNEQFF.

The V gene is TRBV6-2 or TRBV6-3, the J gene TRBJ1-4; TRBD1 matches 9 bases. The CDR3 length is 17 residues. Trimming took 6 bases from V and 7 from J; bases not matched to a gene: 15. Germline CDR1 is MNHEY and CDR2 is SVGEGT. CDR3 in amino acids: CASSSFKTGQGVEKLFF. The CDR3 DNA reads as TGTGCCAGCAGCTCCTTTAAAACGGGACAGGGAGTTGAAAAACTGTTTTTT.

Worth noting for this clonotype: Mismatch with germline at one junction end may stem from a read error. V usage is TRBV19 and J usage is TRBJ1-5; D remains ambiguous. The germline V gene encodes CDR1 LNHDA and CDR2 SQIVND (reference sequence). The CDR3 sequence is 15 residues long. The CDR3 nucleotides are TGCGCCAGTAGTACCCCCTCCCAAGTCTTGGCGCCCCAGCATTTT. This sequence encodes CASSTPSQVLAPQHF.

The sample holds many counts of this clonotype. The CDR3 is CASSPYRGAYSYEQYF. CDR3 sequence (DNA): TGTGCCAGCAGTCCATACCGGGGGGCTTACAGCTACGAGCAGTACTTC. The chain is built from TRBV27 and TRBJ2-7; possible D gene TRBD2, 7 bases. Germline V lookup: CDR1 MNHEY, CDR2 SMNVEV (reference sequence). The CDR3 loop spans 16 amino acids. Deletions cut 5 bases from V and 3 bases from J, with 20 bases between.

This clonotype was seen at least ten times. The gene calls are TRBV6-2 or TRBV6-3 and TRBJ2-1, with 7 positions matching TRBD1. Germline CDR1 reads MNHEY; CDR2 reads SVGEGT. The CDR3 has 15 amino acids. V gave up 6 bases and J gave up 7 bases; unmatched junction bases: 12. The DNA for the CDR3 is TGTGCCAGCAGACGTACAGGGGAAGATGGGAATGAGCAGTTCTTC. It codes for CASRRTGEDGNEQFF.

Only a few counts were recorded for this clonotype. The chain couples TRBV6-5 to TRBJ2-1; D is possibly TRBD2 (5 bases). Looked up from germline, CDR1 is MNHEY and CDR2 is SVGAGI. The CDR3 totals 16 residues. V was trimmed by 2 bases and J by 2 bases, leaving 13 bases between them. CDR3 residues: CASSYPPRGAYNEQFF. CDR3 DNA sequence: TGTGCCAGCAGTTACCCACCCCGGGGAGCCTACAATGAGCAGTTCTTC.

This clonotype was found many times. The chain is built from TRBV5-6 and TRBJ1-6; no definite D call. The V gene's germline CDR1 is SGHDT and CDR2 YYEEEE. The CDR3 consists of 16 residues. Trimming stripped 2 bases from V and 5 bases from J, with 14 bases between. This CDR3 reads CASSFARNYNNSPLHF. Here the CDR3 DNA reads TGTGCCAGCAGCTTCGCACGTAACTACAATAATTCACCCCTCCACTTT.

This sequence joins TRBV7-9 and TRBJ2-2; D is possibly TRBD1 (6 bases). This CDR3 spans 16 amino acids. Germline loops: CDR1 SEHNR, CDR2 FQNEAQ (reference sequence). V lost 4 bases, J lost 2 bases, and 14 bases lay in between. CDR3 DNA: TGTGCCAGCAGCTCGCCCAGGGGCCCTAACACCGGGGAGCTGTTTTTT. Its translation: CASSSPRGPNTGELFF.

This clonotype was recorded many times. V is TRBV9 and J is TRBJ2-2; D is ambiguous. The CDR3 contains 11 residues. V was trimmed by 2 bases and J by 8 bases, leaving 4 bases between them. The V gene's germline CDR1 is SGDLS and CDR2 YYNGEE. In DNA, the CDR3 is TGTGCCAGCAGCGTGGGGGGGGAGCTGTTTTTT. Protein product: CASSVGGELFF.

Many counts were recorded for this clonotype. The rearrangement links TRBV20-1 to TRBJ1-4, with D maybe TRBD1 (5 bases). The germline CDR1 and CDR2 sequences are DFQATT and SNEGSKA (reference sequence). CDR3 length: 14 amino acids. With 1 base removed from V and 0 bases from J, the gap between germline ends came to 6 bases. The CDR3 sequence is CSARVTATNEKLFF. The CDR3 region has the DNA TGCAGTGCTAGAGTGACAGCAACTAATGAAAAACTGTTTTTT.

V gene TRBV12-5 combines with J gene TRBJ2-1, with a possible D match to TRBD2 (5 bases). This CDR3 is 16 amino acids long. The V gene lost 2 bases and the J gene lost 4 bases, with 15 bases spanning the gap. In germline, CDR1 is LGHNT, CDR2 FRNRAP. CDR3 protein: CASGLNTRGTYNEQFF. DNA for the CDR3: TGTGCTAGTGGTTTGAATACTAGAGGAACGTACAATGAGCAGTTCTTC.

This clonotype was seen at least ten times. The rearrangement uses TRBV10-3 and TRBJ1-5; TRBD1 matches at 7 bases. The germline CDR1 and CDR2 sequences are ENHRY and SYGVKD. Trimming at V came to 0 bases and at J to 4 bases, leaving 6 bases not matched to a gene. The CDR3 sequence is 16 residues long. The CDR3 protein is CAISESPRTGNQPQHF. The CDR3 DNA reads TGTGCCATCAGTGAGTCACCGAGGACAGGAAATCAGCCCCAGCATTTT.

This chain connects TRBV19 to TRBJ1-1, with TRBD1 matching 7 bases. Unmatched junction bases numbered 7, after V lost 6 bases and J lost 6 bases. The CDR3 spans 13 residues. Germline CDR1 and CDR2: LNHDA and SQIVND (reference sequence). The CDR3 reads CASRNTGAAEAFF. The CDR3 DNA follows: TGTGCCAGTAGAAATACAGGGGCGGCTGAAGCTTTCTTT.